The 23 T cell receptor beta chains presented below share a single source sample, sequenced in a study of monozygotic twins with inflammatory bowel disease. TCRdb re-called the 5' RACE reads, yielding one record per CDR3 amino acid sequence without DNA. The sample includes 350,000 to 550,000 distinct CDR3 sequences. The material sequenced was blood. The receptors were sampled from a human donor with ulcerative colitis or Crohn's disease, or a healthy co-twin of an affected twin (not recorded which).

The J gene is TRBJ2-7, the V gene TRBV29-1; without DNA, the TCRdb call of TRBD2 cannot be checked. There are 14 residues in the CDR3. The germline gives CDR1 SQVTM, CDR2 ANQGSEA. CDR3 in amino acids: CSVQLAGKSYEQYF.

The chain couples TRBV5-6 to TRBJ1-5; TCRdb picks TRBD1, but there is no DNA to check that call. Germline loops: CDR1 SGHDT, CDR2 YYEEEE. The CDR3 is 14 residues long. CDR3 sequence reads: CASSLGQIGQPQHF.

V gene TRBV5-1 combines with J gene TRBJ2-1. The CDR3 covers 16 residues. CDR1 and CDR2 from the germline V gene are SGHRS and YFSETQ. This CDR3 reads CASSSGGGTSYNEQFF.

The chain employs TRBV7-2 and TRBJ2-7. The CDR3 extends over 14 amino acids. CDR1 is SGHTA and CDR2 is FQGNSA in the germline V gene. The CDR3 loop is CASSLRMDSYEQYF.

This rearrangement joins TRBV7-3 to TRBJ2-3; the D call of TRBD1 rests on TCRdb alone, since no DNA is present to check it. Germline V lookup: CDR1 SGHTA, CDR2 FQGTGA. The CDR3 spans 16 residues. The CDR3 here is CASSLLGSGGTDTQYF.

The rearrangement joins TRBV6-1 to TRBJ1-1; the TCRdb call, TRBD1, lacks DNA for checking. Germline V gene sequence: CDR1 MNHNS, CDR2 SASEGT. The CDR3 totals 11 residues. The CDR3 sequence is CAITGVAEAFF.

The chain uses TRBV5-1 and TRBJ1-5; TCRdb selects TRBD1, and the lack of DNA leaves this call unchecked. The CDR3 extends over 14 amino acids. The germline V gene encodes CDR1 SGHRS and CDR2 YFSETQ. The CDR3 loop reads CASAPEGYNQPQHF. The whole variable domain, remainder taken from reference TRBV5-1 and TRBJ1-5, is KAGVTQTPRYLIKTRGQQVTLSCSPISGHRSVSWYQQTPGQGLQFLFEYFSETQRNKGNFPGRFSGRQFSNSRSEMNVSTLELGDSALYLCASAPEGYNQPQHFGDGTRLSIL.

The J gene is TRBJ2-7, the V gene TRBV29-1; lacking DNA, the TRBD2 call made by TCRdb goes unchecked. CDR1 SQVTM and CDR2 ANQGSEA come from the germline V gene. This CDR3 spans 17 amino acids. CDR3: CSVCPAKAAGGSYEQYF.

J is TRBJ1-5 and V is TRBV6-1. The germline gives CDR1 MNHNS, CDR2 SASEGT. This CDR3 has 14 amino acids. The CDR3 protein is CASSNYYSNQPQHF.

V gene TRBV2 combines with J gene TRBJ2-5. In germline, CDR1 is SNHLY, CDR2 FYNNEI. This CDR3 region has 12 residues. The CDR3 protein is CASSRLEETQYF.

The chain joins TRBV6-1 to TRBJ2-1; the D call from TCRdb, TRBD1, cannot be confirmed without DNA. In germline, CDR1 is MNHNS, CDR2 SASEGT. This CDR3 has 15 residues. CDR3 protein: CASSEEWGRYNEQFF.

This chain connects TRBV10-3 to TRBJ2-2; TCRdb lists TRBD1, though no DNA is available to test this call. The CDR3 loop spans 15 amino acids. Germline V lookup: CDR1 ENHRY, CDR2 SYGVKD. The CDR3 reads CAISESGTGAGELFF.

This sequence joins TRBV20-1 and TRBJ2-1. The CDR3 runs 13 residues. The germline V gene encodes CDR1 DFQATT and CDR2 SNEGSKA (reference sequence). The CDR3 loop is CSALDGPYNEQFF.

V is TRBV2 and J is TRBJ2-5; with no DNA, the TCRdb D assignment of TRBD1 cannot be verified. This CDR3 is 14 amino acids long. The germline gives CDR1 SNHLY, CDR2 FYNNEI. CDR3 protein: CASRTGGDWETQYF. The variable domain in full, with the rest retrieved from reference TRBV2 and TRBJ2-5, is EPEVTQTPSHQVTQMGQEVILRCVPISNHLYFYWYRQILGQKVEFLVSFYNNEISEKSEIFDDQFSVERPDGSNFTLKIRSTKLEDSAMYFCASRTGGDWETQYFGPGTRLLVL.

This chain links TRBV5-1 with TRBJ2-5. Germline V gene data show CDR1 as SGHRS and CDR2 as YFSETQ. The CDR3 runs to 15 residues. CDR3 sequence reads: CASSPETRRKETQYF.

The chain carries TRBV5-1 and TRBJ2-3; TCRdb's D gene call, TRBD1, goes unchecked for lack of DNA. The CDR3 runs 13 residues. CDR1 and CDR2 from the germline V gene are SGHRS and YFSETQ. CDR3: CASHRVQGDTQYF.

The genes are TRBV15 and TRBJ2-3; the TCRdb D gene call, TRBD1, has no DNA to confirm it. Germline CDR1 LNHNV, CDR2 YYDKDF (reference sequence). The CDR3 spans 14 residues. The CDR3 is CATSRAQGEDTQYF. Full variable domain (missing parts from reference TRBV15 and TRBJ2-3): DAMVIQNPRYQVTQFGKPVTLSCSQTLNHNVMYWYQQKSSQAPKLLFHYYDKDFNNEADTPDNFQSRRPNTSFCFLDIRSPGLGDTAMYLCATSRAQGEDTQYFGPGTRLTVL.

The V call is TRBV6-1, the J call TRBJ2-1; TCRdb designates TRBD2, a call that cannot be tested without DNA. The CDR3 is made up of 15 amino acids. Germline V gene sequence: CDR1 MNHNS, CDR2 SASEGT. The CDR3 sequence: CASSASGGNYNEQFF.

This chain connects TRBV25-1 to TRBJ2-5. Germline V gene sequence: CDR1 MGHDK, CDR2 SYGVNS. The CDR3 has 11 residues. CDR3 residues: CASSEWETQYF.

V usage is TRBV12-3 or TRBV12-4 and J usage is TRBJ1-5; the D gene TCRdb calls, TRBD1, cannot be checked with no DNA. This CDR3 region has 14 residues. The CDR3 sequence: CASSLIGGNQPQHF.

The V gene is TRBV20-1, the J gene TRBJ2-7; TCRdb proposes TRBD2, but this gene call is untestable without DNA. Germline V gene data show CDR1 as DFQATT and CDR2 as SNEGSKA (reference sequence). This CDR3 is 12 amino acids long. CDR3 region: CSAAGYTYEQYF.

V and J are TRBV9 and TRBJ2-2; TCRdb gives TRBD1 as the D gene, but with no DNA this cannot be confirmed. Germline V gene data show CDR1 as SGDLS and CDR2 as YYNGEE. There are 13 residues in the CDR3. CDR3 amino acids: CASSVEGAGELFF. Supplemented by reference TRBV9 and TRBJ2-2, the full variable domain reads DSGVTQTPKHLITATGQRVTLRCSPRSGDLSVYWYQQSLDQGLQFLIQYYNGEERAKGNILERFSAQQFPDLHSELNLSSLELGDSALYFCASSVEGAGELFFGEGSRLTVL.

The chain combines TRBV18 with TRBJ2-3; TCRdb indicates TRBD2, and absent DNA this call remains unverified. The CDR3 covers 16 residues. Germline V gene data show CDR1 as KGHSH and CDR2 as LQKENI. CDR3 residues: CASSRTSGGPTDTQYF. The full variable domain, its missing parts supplied by reference TRBV18 and TRBJ2-3, is NAGVMQNPRHLVRRRGQEARLRCSPMKGHSHVYWYRQLPEEGLKFMVYLQKENIIDESGMPKERFSAEFPKEGPSILRIQQVVRGDSAAYFCASSRTSGGPTDTQYFGPGTRLTVL.